The 15 T cell receptor beta chains given below trace back to one sample, sequenced in a study of cytomegalovirus exposure and HLA in healthy donors. PCR amplification relied on 60 Vbeta primers (plus 13 Jbeta primers). The protocol was immunoSEQ multiplex PCR, while the TCRdb copy is restricted to in-frame clones and leaves out a portion. The sample carries 150,000 to 200,000 clones, just over 75% recorded once. Specimen: PBMCs. The receptors shown here come from a woman aged 30 to 39 in good health and CMV-seropositive.

CDR3 protein: CASRTSGSSYNEQFF. In DNA, the CDR3 is TGCGCCAGCCGGACTAGCGGGAGCTCCTACAATGAGCAGTTCTTC. V and J are TRBV5-1 and TRBJ2-1; 13 positions agree with TRBD2. The germline V gene has CDR1 SGHRS and CDR2 YFSETQ. This CDR3 comprises 15 residues. V lost 7 bases and J lost 0; bases outside the gene matches: 1.

The chain uses TRBV7-9 and TRBJ1-5, with D hard to call. Trimming took 5 bases from V and 3 from J, leaving 5 bases between them. CDR1 is SEHNR, CDR2 FQNEAQ, per germline (reference sequence). This CDR3 is built from 12 residues. CDR3 loop: CASSVFNQPQHF. CDR3 in DNA: TGTGCCAGCAGCGTATTCAATCAGCCCCAGCATTTT.

For this clone: Likely a read error: the CDR3 ends without its conserved phenylalanine or tryptophan. The V and J genes are TRBV5-1 and TRBJ1-2; D remains unclear. Germline V gene lookup returns CDR1 SGHRS and CDR2 YFSETQ. The length of the CDR3 is 14 residues. V shed 4 bases and J shed 5 bases, with 15 bases lying between them. In DNA form, the CDR3 reads TGCGCCAGCAGCCCGGCGGGAGGTCGTTATGGCTACACCCTC. Translated, it gives CASSPAGGRYGYTL.

The chain joins TRBV7-9 to TRBJ2-5, with 11 bases identical to TRBD2. The DNA matches TRBJ2-7 better at its end, which makes the J call doubtful. The CDR3 sequence is 16 residues long. The germline gives CDR1 SEHNR, CDR2 FQNEAQ (reference sequence). CDR3 DNA sequence: TGTGCCAGCAGCCCCCAGCCCCTAGCGGGAGGTACCGAGCAGTACTTC. Translated: CASSPQPLAGGTEQYF.

The V gene is TRBV4-3, the J gene TRBJ1-2; 9 bases map to TRBD1. V dropped 4 bases and J dropped 4; count of bases not matched to a gene: 7. Per germline, CDR1 LGHNA and CDR2 YSLEER. The CDR3 is 15 residues long. CDR3 in DNA: TGCGCCAGCAGCCCGGGGACAGGGACTTCCTATGGCTACACCTTC. This gives the protein CASSPGTGTSYGYTF.

This CDR3 reads CASSIGASGINEQFF. The CDR3, as DNA: TGTGCCAGTAGTATAGGTGCTAGCGGGATTAATGAGCAGTTCTTC. V gene TRBV19 combines with J gene TRBJ2-1; 9 bases agree with TRBD2. Germline-derived CDR1 and CDR2 are LNHDA and SQIVND (reference sequence). CDR3 length: 15 residues. Trimming removed 1 base from V and 7 bases from J; junction bases left unmatched: 5.

The chain is built from TRBV29-1 and TRBJ1-1; D not certain. This CDR3 is 13 amino acids long. The germline gives CDR1 SQVTM, CDR2 ANQGSEA. Trimming cost V 5 bases and J 1 base, with 11 bases left between them. The CDR3 sequence: CSVLTDSNTEAFF. As DNA, the CDR3 is TGCAGCGTTTTAACAGATTCGAACACTGAAGCTTTCTTT. Looking up the rest from reference TRBV29-1 and TRBJ1-1 gives the full variable domain: SAVISQKPSRDICQRGTSLTIQCQVDSQVTMMFWYRQQPGQSLTLIATANQGSEATYESGFVIDKFPISRPNLTFSTLTVSNMSPEDSSIYLCSVLTDSNTEAFFGQGTRLTVV.

The chain uses TRBV6-6 and TRBJ2-7, with TRBD1 matching 8 bases. V dropped 7 bases and J dropped 7; count of bases not matched to a gene: 3. Germline assignment: CDR1 MNHNY and CDR2 SVGAGI (reference sequence). This CDR3 is 11 amino acids long. The CDR3 loop reads CASTDREEQYF. CDR3 coding DNA: TGTGCCAGCACGGACAGGGAGGAGCAGTACTTC.

This sequence joins TRBV5-1 and TRBJ2-3, with TRBD1 matching 8 bases. The V gene end was trimmed by 0 bases and the J gene end by 3 bases; junction bases not matched to a gene: 12. Looked up from germline, CDR1 is SGHRS and CDR2 is YFSETQ. This CDR3 is 18 amino acids long. CDR3 DNA sequence: TGCGCCAGCAGCTTGGGAGTCGGCAGGGGGCTCCTGACAGATACGCAGTATTTT. It is translated as CASSLGVGRGLLTDTQYF. The variable domain in full, completed from reference TRBV5-1 and TRBJ2-3, reads KAGVTQTPRYLIKTRGQQVTLSCSPISGHRSVSWYQQTPGQGLQFLFEYFSETQRNKGNFPGRFSGRQFSNSRSEMNVSTLELGDSALYLCASSLGVGRGLLTDTQYFGPGTRLTVL.

This clone came up once. This chain links TRBV5-1 with TRBJ2-2; 7 nucleotides line up with TRBD1. The germline gives CDR1 SGHRS, CDR2 YFSETQ. The CDR3 consists of 15 residues. V gave up 4 bases and J gave up 4 bases; unmatched junction bases: 7. In DNA, the CDR3 is TGCGCCAGCAGCCCTACGACAGGGAGCACCGGGGAGCTGTTTTTT. It translates to CASSPTTGSTGELFF.

This clone was detected many times. The chain couples TRBV6-5 to TRBJ2-6; no firm D call. Germline values: CDR1 MNHEY, CDR2 SVGAGI. V lost 5 bases, J lost 0 bases, and 8 bases lay in between. The CDR3 loop spans 15 amino acids. DNA for the CDR3: TGTGCCAGCAGTAGCCACGCCTCTGGGGCCAACGTCCTGACTTTC. Protein product: CASSSHASGANVLTF.

The V and J genes are TRBV5-5 and TRBJ1-1; tentatively, D is TRBD1 (6 bases). This CDR3 contains 15 residues. Between the trimmed V and J ends, which lost 4 bases and 6 bases, there was a span of 19 bases. Germline V gene lookup returns CDR1 SGHKS and CDR2 YYEKEE (reference sequence). The CDR3 reads CASSQPQGRTAEAFF. Here the CDR3 DNA reads TGTGCCAGCAGCCAACCTCAGGGTAGGACAGCTGAAGCTTTCTTT.

The chain couples TRBV7-6 to TRBJ1-3; D possibly corresponds to TRBD1 (6 bases). This CDR3 contains 15 residues. Germline CDR1 is SGHVS and CDR2 is FNYEAQ. V was trimmed by 5 bases and J by 0 bases, leaving 11 bases between them. CDR3 loop: CASSPGTNSGNTIYF. The CDR3 region has the DNA TGTGCCAGCAGCCCGGGGACAAACTCTGGAAACACCATATATTTT.

The chain couples TRBV29-1 to TRBJ2-5, with 9 bases matching TRBD2. The length of the CDR3 is 13 residues. In germline, CDR1 is SQVTM, CDR2 ANQGSEA. The trim removed 6 bases at V and 2 bases at J, leaving 4 bases unmatched. As DNA, the CDR3 is TGCAGCGTAGGCGGGAGGGTACAAGAGACCCAGTACTTC. Its translation is CSVGGRVQETQYF. The entire variable domain, with the rest obtained from reference TRBV29-1 and TRBJ2-5, is as follows: SAVISQKPSRDICQRGTSLTIQCQVDSQVTMMFWYRQQPGQSLTLIATANQGSEATYESGFVIDKFPISRPNLTFSTLTVSNMSPEDSSIYLCSVGGRVQETQYFGPGTRLLVL.

V is TRBV6-5 and J is TRBJ1-1; D remains unclear. CDR1 and CDR2 from the germline V gene are MNHEY and SVGAGI. Trimming pared 8 bases from V and 5 bases from J, leaving 12 bases between. The CDR3 loop spans 12 amino acids. CDR3 DNA: TGTGCCAGCGCTTCGTACGGGACTGAAGCTTTCTTT. Its translation: CASASYGTEAFF.